This T cell receptor (beta chain) derives from a study of Graves' ophthalmopathy and Graves' hyperthyroidism. V gave up 3 bases and J gave up 5 bases; unmatched junction bases: 6. The CDR3 loop spans 14 amino acids. CDR1 MNHNY and CDR2 SVGAGI come from the germline V gene (reference sequence). Amplification of the TCR beta CDR3 regions used RNA transcripts (as template). Amplification began with first-round RT-PCR using HTBI primers, then second-round multiplex PCR was performed. TCRdb itself ran the multiplex PCR reads through MiXCR, one entry per CDR3 protein. The sample consists of under 250,000 distinct CDR3 sequences, under 30% of them appearing once. This clonotype was observed at least ten times.

The clonotype originates from a man aged 50 or older with Graves' ophthalmopathy. Source material: peripheral blood. The chain links TRBV6-6 to TRBJ1-1, with 7 bases lining up with TRBD1. The CDR3: CASSYWQGGTEAFF. The CDR3 DNA is TGTGCCAGCAGTTATTGGCAGGGGGGAACTGAAGCTTTCTTT.